Listed below are T cell receptor beta chains from one sample, sequenced in a study of control samples from healthy donors and cancer patients. Sequencing was performed with immunoSEQ multiplex PCR; in TCRdb, only in-frame clones are kept and a portion is missing. The sample contains 150,000 to 200,000 clones, over 85% of which appear only once. Source material: blood. These receptors originate from a man under 40 in good health. Each CDR3 is given with its conserved first and last residue. The order of the fields is J gene, clone size, D gene, V gene, CDR3 protein, CDR3 DNA. A D gene is named only where the DNA matches it firmly. Clone size, where shown, is once, few, many, or a class for clones that have expanded.

j_gene: TRBJ1-1; abundance: -; d_gene: TRBD1; v_gene: TRBV18; CDR3aa: CASSPWDRGRPVF; CDR3nt: TGTGCCAGCTCACCATGGGACAGGGGCCGGCCAGTATTT
j_gene: TRBJ1-2; abundance: -; d_gene: -; v_gene: TRBV18; CDR3aa: CASSPPSTPGRGYTF; CDR3nt: TGTGCCAGCTCACCACCGAGTACCCCCGGGCGCGGCTACACCTTC
j_gene: TRBJ2-7; abundance: -; d_gene: -; v_gene: TRBV10-3; CDR3aa: CAISESGYGSSYEQYF; CDR3nt: TGTGCCATCAGTGAGTCCGGCTACGGTAGCTCCTACGAGCAGTACTTC
j_gene: TRBJ1-5; abundance: -; d_gene: -; v_gene: TRBV9; CDR3aa: CASSVEGSNRPQHF; CDR3nt: TGTGCCAGCAGCGTAGAGGGTAGCAATCGGCCCCAGCATTTT
j_gene: TRBJ2-7; abundance: once; d_gene: -; v_gene: TRBV19; CDR3aa: CASSRQPGEQYF; CDR3nt: TGTGCCAGTAGTAGGCAACCGGGCGAGCAGTACTTC
j_gene: TRBJ2-2; abundance: few; d_gene: -; v_gene: TRBV15; CDR3aa: CATSRYTGELFF; CDR3nt: TGTGCCACCAGCAGATACACCGGGGAGCTGTTTTTT
j_gene: TRBJ2-7; abundance: -; d_gene: -; v_gene: TRBV11-2; CDR3aa: CASYGGEQYF; CDR3nt: TGTGCCAGTTACGGCGGCGAGCAGTACTTC
j_gene: TRBJ1-1; abundance: -; d_gene: TRBD1; v_gene: TRBV4-1; CDR3aa: CASSRGGAGSTEAFF; CDR3nt: TGCGCCAGCAGCCGAGGGGGCGCGGGATCCACTGAAGCTTTCTTT
j_gene: TRBJ1-2; abundance: -; d_gene: -; v_gene: TRBV6-6; CDR3aa: CASLGQGTPRSVGYTF; CDR3nt: TGTGCCAGCCTAGGGCAGGGTACACCCCGATCAGTTGGCTACACCTTC
j_gene: TRBJ1-2; abundance: -; d_gene: TRBD1; v_gene: TRBV4-3; CDR3aa: CASSQRPGQGAEGYTF; CDR3nt: TGCGCCAGCAGCCAAAGACCGGGACAGGGCGCGGAAGGCTACACCTTC
j_gene: TRBJ2-2; abundance: -; d_gene: TRBD2; v_gene: TRBV2; CDR3aa: CASAAGVPGELFF; CDR3nt: TGTGCCAGCGCGGCGGGAGTCCCCGGGGAGCTGTTTTTT
j_gene: TRBJ2-2; abundance: -; d_gene: TRBD1; v_gene: TRBV7-9; CDR3aa: CASSQQGAGELFF; CDR3nt: TGTGCCAGCAGCCAACAGGGGGCCGGGGAGCTGTTTTTT
j_gene: TRBJ1-2; abundance: -; d_gene: -; v_gene: TRBV19; CDR3aa: CASSDQQAPGYGYTF; CDR3nt: TGTGCCAGTAGTGACCAACAGGCCCCCGGGTATGGCTACACCTTC
j_gene: TRBJ1-1; abundance: -; d_gene: TRBD1; v_gene: TRBV11-3; CDR3aa: CASSPGEGKGANTEAFF; CDR3nt: TGTGCCAGCAGCCCGGGGGAGGGCAAGGGGGCGAACACTGAAGCTTTCTTT
j_gene: TRBJ1-6; abundance: -; d_gene: -; v_gene: TRBV30; CDR3aa: CAWNIRGPNSPLHF; CDR3nt: TGTGCCTGGAACATCAGGGGACCCAATTCACCCCTCCACTTT
j_gene: TRBJ2-7; abundance: -; d_gene: -; v_gene: TRBV7-9; CDR3aa: CASSASLLPYEQYF; CDR3nt: TGTGCCAGCAGCGCCTCTCTGTTACCCTACGAGCAGTACTTC